A selection of T cell receptor beta chains follows, all from one sample in a study of blood T cell repertoires in COVID-19. Using immunoSEQ multiplex PCR, the repertoire was profiled, and TCRdb retains in-frame clones only, with some absent. The sample has 230,000 or so clones, roughly 89% seen once. Sequenced: PBMCs or T cells enriched from blood (not recorded which). The receptors were gathered from a woman aged 35 to 49 with acute COVID-19. CDR3s include the opening cysteine and the closing phenylalanine or tryptophan. D genes are given only for firm matches. Only some rows state a clone size, as once, few, many or a class for expanded clones.

j_gene,abundance,d_gene,v_gene,CDR3aa,CDR3nt
TRBJ1-5,-,TRBD1,TRBV2,CASSGDRVDQPQHF,TGTGCCAGCAGCGGGGACAGGGTCGATCAGCCCCAGCATTTT
TRBJ2-1,-,-,TRBV9,CASSVDGGSYNEQFF,TGTGCCAGCAGCGTAGACGGGGGATCCTACAATGAGCAGTTCTTC
TRBJ2-2,-,TRBD2,TRBV7-3,CASSLRRLAANTGELFF,TGTGCCAGCAGCTTACGGCGACTAGCGGCGAACACCGGGGAGCTGTTTTTT
TRBJ1-5,-,TRBD1,TRBV30,CAWSLAGGTGVSNQPQHF,TGTGCCTGGAGTCTGGCAGGGGGTACGGGTGTGAGCAATCAGCCCCAGCATTTT
TRBJ1-3,-,-,TRBV18,CASSPSGPRGPGNTIYF,TGTGCCAGCTCACCAAGTGGGCCAAGGGGCCCTGGAAACACCATATATTTT
TRBJ1-4,-,TRBD1,TRBV29-1,CSVRGTGNEKLFF,TGCAGCGTTCGGGGGACAGGGAATGAAAAACTGTTTTTT
TRBJ1-1,once,-,TRBV5-1,CASSLAYSNTEAFF,TGCGCCAGCAGCTTGGCTTACAGTAACACTGAAGCTTTCTTT
TRBJ1-2,-,TRBD1,TRBV28,CASSSHRGQAKVPNYGYTF,TGTGCCAGCAGTTCTCACAGGGGGCAAGCTAAAGTTCCTAACTATGGCTACACCTTC
TRBJ2-3,-,TRBD1,TRBV4-3,CASSQVLLGTGGTDTQYF,TGCGCCAGCAGCCAAGTCCTCCTCGGGACAGGGGGCACAGATACGCAGTATTTT
TRBJ1-1,-,TRBD1,TRBV10-3,CATNGQGSGTEAFF,TGTGCCACCAACGGACAGGGTAGTGGTACTGAAGCTTTCTTT
TRBJ2-2,once,TRBD2,TRBV29-1,CSVEDLQAGGPTGELFF,TGCAGCGTTGAAGATCTTCAGGCGGGGGGGCCCACCGGGGAGCTGTTTTTT
TRBJ1-3,-,-,TRBV7-3,CASSLTGRDTIYF,TGTGCCAGCAGCTTAACTGGTCGGGACACCATATATTTT
TRBJ2-2,-,-,TRBV5-1,CASSPRATNTGELFF,TGCGCCAGCAGCCCCAGGGCTACGAACACCGGGGAGCTGTTTTTT
TRBJ1-1,-,-,TRBV5-5,CASSLGAGREAEAFF,TGTGCCAGCAGCTTGGGGGCAGGGCGGGAAGCTGAAGCTTTCTTT
TRBJ1-2,-,TRBD1,TRBV5-1,CASSQGASNYGYTF,TGCGCCAGCAGCCAGGGGGCGAGTAACTATGGCTACACCTTC
TRBJ2-3,-,TRBD2,TRBV10-1,CASSEVLAGQDTQYF,TGCGCCAGCAGTGAGGTACTAGCGGGGCAAGATACGCAGTATTTT
TRBJ2-1,-,TRBD2,TRBV3-1/TRBV3-2,CASSQSGGGGGNEQFF,TGTGCCAGCAGCCAATCCGGCGGGGGGGGAGGCAATGAGCAGTTCTTC
TRBJ1-4,-,TRBD1,TRBV5-8,CASRPWTGSNEKLFF,TGTGCCAGCAGACCCTGGACAGGGTCTAATGAAAAACTGTTTTTT
TRBJ2-1,-,-,TRBV12-3/TRBV12-4,CASKQDPNNEQFF,TGTGCCAGCAAACAGGATCCCAACAATGAGCAGTTCTTC
TRBJ1-2,-,TRBD1,TRBV3-1/TRBV3-2,CASSPHADRAGTF,TGTGCCAGCAGCCCTCACGCGGACAGGGCTGGCACCTTC
TRBJ2-7,-,-,TRBV5-5,CASRVGAVGTYEQYF,TGTGCCAGCAGGGTTGGGGCGGTCGGTACCTACGAGCAGTACTTC
TRBJ1-3,-,-,TRBV5-3,CARSVDGSGNTIYF,TGTGCCAGAAGCGTGGACGGCTCTGGAAACACCATATATTTT
TRBJ2-3,-,-,TRBV30,CAYSYRDTQYF,TGTGCCTATAGTTACCGAGATACGCAGTATTTT
TRBJ1-2,-,-,TRBV27,CASSFTGLDYGYTF,TGTGCCAGCAGTTTTACAGGGCTCGACTATGGCTACACCTTC
TRBJ2-2,-,-,TRBV5-1,CATQLGDFGGTGELFF,TGCGCCACCCAGCTTGGTGACTTCGGGGGCACCGGGGAGCTGTTTTTT
TRBJ1-4,-,-,TRBV6-1,CASSEQRGWGEKLFF,TGTGCCAGCAGTGAACAAAGGGGCTGGGGTGAAAAACTGTTTTTT
TRBJ1-2,-,-,TRBV4-1,CASSQVGGLGNYGYTF,TGCGCCAGCAGCCAAGTCGGGGGTCTCGGGAACTATGGCTACACCTTC
TRBJ1-2,-,-,TRBV5-6,CASRGRGRPYGYTF,TGTGCCAGTAGGGGCAGGGGCAGACCCTATGGCTACACCTTC
TRBJ2-3,-,TRBD2,TRBV6-2/TRBV6-3,CASSYQRGEISDTQYF,TGTGCCAGCAGTTACCAACGGGGGGAGATATCAGATACGCAGTATTTT
TRBJ1-6,few,-,TRBV6-1,CASSELVANSPLHF,TGTGCCAGCAGTGAATTGGTTGCTAACTCACCCCTCCACTTT
TRBJ2-3,-,-,TRBV27,CASSLFGPRMDTQYF,TGTGCCAGCAGTTTATTTGGCCCGAGGATGGATACGCAGTATTTT
TRBJ2-7,few,-,TRBV12-3/TRBV12-4,CASRRGLTYEQYF,TGTGCCAGCAGGAGAGGATTAACCTACGAGCAGTACTTC
TRBJ1-6,-,-,TRBV10-3,CAISESAGGNNSPLHF,TGTGCCATCAGTGAGTCCGCGGGGGGTAATAATTCACCCCTCCACTTT
TRBJ2-3,-,-,TRBV7-9,CASSPPGRGTDTQYF,TGTGCCAGCAGTCCGCCAGGAAGGGGAACAGATACGCAGTATTTT
TRBJ2-3,-,-,TRBV7-2,CASSSLGVAGMDTQYF,TGTGCCAGCAGCTCCCTCGGAGTGGCGGGGATGGATACGCAGTATTTT
TRBJ1-4,-,TRBD1,TRBV9,CASSAFDRGNEKLFF,TGTGCCAGCAGCGCCTTCGACAGGGGAAACGAAAAACTGTTTTTT
TRBJ1-3,-,TRBD1,TRBV29-1,CSVTGDRYSGNTIYF,TGCAGCGTTACCGGGGACAGGTACTCTGGAAACACCATATATTTT
TRBJ1-6,-,TRBD1,TRBV27,CASSPQGRSPLHF,TGTGCCAGCAGTCCACAGGGGCGTTCACCCCTCCACTTT
TRBJ2-3,-,-,TRBV15,CATAPVPGGRVDTQYF,TGTGCCACCGCACCCGTTCCGGGGGGCCGGGTAGATACGCAGTATTTT
TRBJ1-2,once,TRBD1,TRBV4-2,CASSQDLDRPYGYTF,TGTGCCAGCAGCCAAGATTTGGACAGGCCCTATGGCTACACCTTC
TRBJ2-2,-,TRBD2,TRBV6-1,CASSDRAGVVVTGELFF,TGTGCCAGCAGTGACCGGGCGGGGGTCGTCGTCACCGGGGAGCTGTTTTTT
TRBJ1-2,-,-,TRBV3-1/TRBV3-2,CASRPGHDNYGYTF,TGTGCCAGCCGGCCGGGACACGATAACTATGGCTACACCTTC
TRBJ2-1,-,-,TRBV6-2/TRBV6-3,CASSGGGYSDEQFF,TGTGCCAGCAGTGGGGGGGGCTATTCGGATGAGCAGTTCTTC
TRBJ2-3,-,-,TRBV24-1,CATSDLTGPHTDTQYF,TGTGCCACCAGTGATCTAACAGGACCCCACACAGATACGCAGTATTTT
TRBJ1-1,-,-,TRBV16,CASSPRTGTEAFF,TGTGCCAGCAGCCCCCGCACGGGCACTGAAGCTTTCTTT
TRBJ1-3,-,-,TRBV7-3,CASSLLPGSGNTIYF,TGTGCCAGCAGCTTACTACCCGGTTCTGGAAACACCATATATTTT
TRBJ1-4,-,-,TRBV7-9,CASSPPGGYEKLFF,TGTGCCAGCAGCCCCCCGGGGGGGTATGAAAAACTGTTTTTT
TRBJ1-6,-,TRBD1,TRBV9,CASSEGQAAPLHF,TGTGCCAGCAGCGAGGGACAGGCCGCACCCCTCCACTTT
TRBJ1-6,-,-,TRBV19,CASSIGAVYNSPLHF,TGTGCCAGTAGTATAGGGGCAGTGTATAATTCACCCCTCCACTTT
TRBJ1-1,-,-,TRBV5-4,CASSLGARGYTEAFF,TGTGCCAGCAGCTTGGGGGCGCGGGGTTACACTGAAGCTTTCTTT